Listed here is a single T cell receptor (beta chain). These data are taken from a study of blood T cell repertoires in COVID-19. Data came from immunoSEQ multiplex PCR; TCRdb stores just in-frame clones and leaves some out. Here the sample spans about 130,000 clones, around 89% being singletons. The CDR3 sequence is 18 residues long. Seattle patients were enrolled during active infection and followed longitudinally. The gene calls are TRBV21-1 and TRBJ1-1; the table's D gene call, TRBD1, was not cross checked with the DNA. TRBV21-1 is a listed pseudogene. This receptor was obtained from a man aged 55-75 years with COVID-19, enrolled during active disease. Material for sequencing was peripheral blood. The CDR3 here is CASSKRGLLGTEPTEAFF. CDR3 nucleotide sequence: TGTGCCAGCAGCAAAAGGGGTTTGTTAGGGACAGAGCCCACTGAAGCTTTCTTT.